The T cell receptor (beta chain) described here comes from a study of cytomegalovirus exposure and HLA in healthy donors (dated by TCRdb to about 2017). Regarding the research as a whole: A later analysis indicated that the roughly 130 validation repertoires were generated on the platform also employed for the approximately 700 repertoires of the first cohort. The study aimed to test whether cataloging public T cell receptors could reveal signatures of past pathogen exposure. Besides the first cohort of under 700 subjects, a separate validation cohort made up of roughly 120 different subjects was used. To predict cytomegalovirus infection status, the study combined high-throughput TCR immunosequencing, statistical association of individual TCRs with disease status, and machine learning.

There are 17 amino acids in the CDR3, from cysteine to phenylalanine inclusive. The sequence is cut down to CDR3 DNA, 51 bases in frame from base 1. The germline V gene specifies SGHTA as CDR1 and FQGNSA as CDR2. From V the trimming removes 1 base and from J it removes 7 bases, while the gene matches leave 12 bases of the junction unaccounted for. Donors formed part of the validation cohort, which comprised 95 to 150 subjects and was distinct from the first cohort of under 850 subjects. In the case of this clone: Which antigen it targets is not known. One base away there is no much larger clone; base qualities are not given.

Receptor libraries were prepared by the immunoSEQ multiplex PCR assay. The original pipeline was this. A statistical classification framework was developed to diagnose cytomegalovirus status using the catalog of TCR beta chain sequences. TCRdb's version of the immuneACCESS table is confined to in-frame rearrangements and falls short of the full clone set. An unresolved V gene accounts for under half of the shortfall where checked; the remainder is of unknown origin. V and J calls and clone size are those listed in that table; D and trimming were worked out from the DNA. The sample includes approximately 170,000 clones, with 75% to 95% observed a single time. The leading ten clones occupy 3% to 3.5% of the sample. Broader findings and caveats from the paper: The classifier was reported to diagnose cytomegalovirus status with high specificity and sensitivity in both the original cohort and the validation cohort. A few of the identified cytomegalovirus-associated TCR beta chains were confirmed in vitro to be specific for cytomegalovirus antigens. The study listed 164 TCR beta chains as associated with cytomegalovirus. A later analysis lacked HLA typing for the validation cohort, so it scored co-occurrence in that cohort across all 120 or so repertoires. Subsequent analysis determined that TCRs grouped into clusters in the first cohort also showed a tendency toward co-occurrence across the 120 or so validation repertoires, and 85% to 95% of cluster scores exceeded 0. It was suggested by the authors that the approach could potentially be generalized to other disease states and immunological phenotypes. While some public TCRs were present in many individuals, most TCR sequences turned up only very rarely across donors.

Source material: PBMCs. The sequence was obtained from a woman aged 18-29 years in good health and CMV-seropositive. Recombination linked TRBV7-2 to TRBJ2-1, with TRBD2 matching 8 junction bases. Here is the DNA: TGTGCCAGCAGCTTAGAGGCTCGTGGACTAGCCATAAATGAGCAGTTCTTC. Translation gives CASSLEARGLAINEQFF.